This TCR beta chain was found in a study of blood T cell repertoires in COVID-19. Overall study: Sites in the United States, Italy and Spain provided acute and convalescent COVID-19 samples. PBMCs, B-cell-depleted T cells, or T cells provided the cDNA or gDNA that made up the material.

The CDR3 runs to 13 residues. Germline loops: CDR1 MNHEY, CDR2 SVGEGT. The V gene lost 4 bases and the J gene lost 8 bases, with 14 bases spanning the gap. This clone has a single count. Assay: immunoSEQ multiplex PCR; the TCRdb copy retains only in-frame clones and omits some. This repertoire shows roughly 47,000 clones, over 80% found once; its top ten account for about 8%. The TCR comes from a man aged 45-65 years with acute or convalescent COVID-19. The chain links TRBV6-2 or TRBV6-3 to TRBJ1-2; D unclear. What was sequenced was peripheral blood. The CDR3, as DNA: TGTGCCAGCAGTTCCCGGGGATCCGGGGGCTACACCTTC. Protein product: CASSSRGSGGYTF.